These 22 T cell receptor beta chains share one sample of origin, sequenced in a study of blood T cell repertoires in COVID-19. The method was immunoSEQ multiplex PCR; TCRdb's version includes in-frame clones alone and lacks a portion of them. The table records around 220,000 clones, approximately 79% of them present only once. The sample was peripheral blood. The receptors derive from a woman over 75 with active or convalescent COVID-19.

The chain combines TRBV29-1 with TRBJ2-1; 10 bases line up with TRBD1. CDR1 is SQVTM and CDR2 is ANQGSEA in the germline V gene. The CDR3 loop spans 13 amino acids. Unmatched junction bases numbered 12, after V lost 7 bases and J lost 12 bases. As DNA, the CDR3 is TGCAGCGCTGCGACAGGGGGCGCGGGAGGGCAGTTCTTC. The encoded protein is CSAATGGAGGQFF.

The chain is built from TRBV2 and TRBJ2-1; 9 nucleotides match TRBD1. J was trimmed by 8 bases and V by 4 bases; bases with no gene match: 15. Germline values: CDR1 SNHLY, CDR2 FYNNEI. The CDR3 has 17 residues. The CDR3 is CASSGPSSDRGWDEQFF. CDR3 coding DNA: TGTGCCAGCAGTGGCCCATCGTCGGACAGGGGATGGGATGAGCAGTTCTTC.

The rearrangement links TRBV7-8 to TRBJ2-7, with 10 positions matching TRBD2. The ends lost 5 bases at V and 6 bases at J; junction bases unmatched: 16. Germline CDR1 is SGHVS and CDR2 is FQNEAQ. CDR3 length equals 17 residues. The CDR3 DNA reads TGTGCCAGCAGCCCGCGGACTAGCGGAAACGTACGGGGCGAGCAGTACTTC. It codes for CASSPRTSGNVRGEQYF.

The chain uses TRBV29-1 and TRBJ2-3; 9 bases map to TRBD1. CDR1 is SQVTM, CDR2 ANQGSEA, per germline. The CDR3 is made up of 19 amino acids. The V segment lost 7 bases and the J segment 2 bases; nucleotides outside the gene matches: 22. CDR3 bases: TGCAGCGGGCGTCCTGGGAGGCTTGACAGGGGGAACTACACAGATACGCAGTATTTT. Its translation is CSGRPGRLDRGNYTDTQYF.

The chain employs TRBV28 and TRBJ1-1; no definite D call. The germline gives CDR1 MDHEN, CDR2 SYDVKM. This CDR3 is built from 8 residues. The CDR3 sequence is CIVAEAFF. The CDR3 nucleotides read TGTATAGTCGCTGAAGCTTTCTTT.

J is TRBJ2-3 and V is TRBV7-6, with D perhaps TRBD2 (6 bases). Trimming cost V 1 base and J 5 bases, with 13 bases left between them. This CDR3 comprises 15 residues. Per the germline V gene, CDR1 is SGHVS and CDR2 is FNYEAQ. The CDR3 DNA follows: TGTGCCAGCAGCTTAGGCGCGCGGGGAAAAGATACGCAGTATTTT. Translation: CASSLGARGKDTQYF.

The J gene is TRBJ2-2, the V gene TRBV29-1; D ambiguous. V was pared by 0 bases and J by 0 bases, with 11 bases between. The CDR3 runs to 16 residues. Germline V gives CDR1 SQVTM, CDR2 ANQGSEA. This chain's CDR3 is CSVEDLGDSNTGELFF. The CDR3 DNA reads as TGCAGCGTTGAAGATCTTGGCGACTCGAACACCGGGGAGCTGTTTTTT.

The CDR3 sequence is CASSGLRGYEQYF. The CDR3 DNA reads TGTGCCAGCAGCGGGCTTAGGGGTTACGAGCAGTACTTC. This sequence joins TRBV9 and TRBJ2-7; possible D gene TRBD1, 5 bases. The CDR3 contains 13 residues. Germline V lookup: CDR1 SGDLS, CDR2 YYNGEE. V was cut by 3 bases and J by 4 bases, with 11 bases left in between.

The count of this clone is one. The chain is built from TRBV7-8 and TRBJ2-4; D might be TRBD2 (5 bases). There are 15 residues in the CDR3. CDR1 is SGHVS and CDR2 is FQNEAQ in the germline V gene. V was clipped by 5 bases and J by 5 bases, with 16 bases between them. CDR3 loop: CASSPRGPIQNIQYF. Here the CDR3 DNA reads TGTGCCAGCAGCCCACGGGGTCCTATCCAAAACATTCAGTACTTC.

J is TRBJ1-1 and V is TRBV5-1, with TRBD1 identical over 9 bases. V gave up 1 base and J gave up 7 bases; unmatched junction bases: 5. Germline V CDR1 and CDR2: SGHRS, YFSETQ. The CDR3 is made up of 14 amino acids. CDR3 region: CASSLTGGKVEAFF. CDR3 in DNA: TGCGCCAGCAGCTTGACAGGGGGCAAGGTTGAAGCTTTCTTT.

The chain recombines TRBV19 with TRBJ1-2; D gene uncertain. The CDR3 runs 12 residues. Trimming shortened V by 8 bases and J by 6 bases, and 13 bases separated the two germline ends. Germline CDR1 is LNHDA and CDR2 is SQIVND (reference sequence). Written as DNA, the CDR3 is TGTGCCAGTGAGACGAGGCGCGATGGCTACACCTTC. Amino acid sequence: CASETRRDGYTF.

This chain links TRBV27 with TRBJ2-5; D is perhaps TRBD1 (6 bases). The CDR3 loop spans 18 amino acids. Germline values: CDR1 MNHEY, CDR2 SMNVEV (reference sequence). With 7 bases removed from V and 4 bases from J, the gap between germline ends came to 28 bases. The CDR3 sequence: CASTSLFDRARGVETQYF. The CDR3 DNA follows: TGTGCCAGCACCTCGCTTTTTGATCGAGCCAGGGGTGTAGAGACCCAGTACTTC.

About this clone: The same CDR3 is also encoded by other DNA sequences in this sample. V and J are TRBV5-1 and TRBJ1-5, with 8 bases that match TRBD1. The V segment lost 2 bases and the J segment 5 bases; nucleotides outside the gene matches: 3. Per the germline V gene, CDR1 is SGHRS and CDR2 is YFSETQ. CDR3 size: 14 residues. CDR3 sequence: CASSFTGGDQPQHF. Written as DNA, the CDR3 is TGCGCCAGCAGCTTTACAGGGGGAGATCAGCCCCAGCATTTT.

This chain uses TRBV7-9 with TRBJ2-3; the D gene is possibly TRBD2 (5 bases). The ends were cut back, 1 base at V and 6 bases at J, with 11 bases in the middle. The CDR3 has 14 amino acids. The germline gives CDR1 SEHNR, CDR2 FQNEAQ (reference sequence). The DNA for the CDR3 is TGTGCCAGCAGCTTAGGTGTCTCGGGGGATACGCAGTATTTT. This sequence encodes CASSLGVSGDTQYF.

This clone was seen a handful of times. The rearrangement links TRBV10-3 to TRBJ2-5; D may be TRBD2 (6 bases). The CDR3 length is 14 residues. Germline V gene data show CDR1 as ENHRY and CDR2 as SYGVKD. V was shortened by 6 bases and J by 4 bases, with 15 bases between the two germline ends. The CDR3 loop reads CAIRPARGGETQYF. Here the CDR3 DNA reads TGTGCCATCAGGCCCGCGCGGGGCGGAGAGACCCAGTACTTC.

This rearrangement joins TRBV29-1 to TRBJ2-1, with TRBD2 identical over 7 bases. Germline values: CDR1 SQVTM, CDR2 ANQGSEA. V dropped 4 bases and J dropped 5; count of bases not matched to a gene: 5. There are 13 residues in the CDR3. The CDR3 DNA reads TGCAGCGTTGCTCTAGCGGAGAACAATGAGCAGTTCTTC. Its protein is CSVALAENNEQFF.

The chain couples TRBV7-9 to TRBJ2-7; the D gene is possibly TRBD1 (5 bases). V was shortened by 7 bases and J by 6 bases, with 16 bases between the two germline ends. The CDR3 is 13 residues long. From germline, CDR1 is SEHNR and CDR2 FQNEAQ (reference sequence). The CDR3 spells CASNSKGAVEQYF. CDR3 bases: TGTGCCAGCAATTCGAAAGGGGCCGTCGAGCAGTACTTC.

This clone appeared a few times. J is TRBJ1-1 and V is TRBV3-1 (or the pseudogene TRBV3-2); D is ambiguous. Germline lookup yields CDR1 LGHDT and CDR2 YNNKEL (reference sequence). This CDR3 is 17 amino acids long. V lost 5 bases to trimming and J lost 0 bases, with 19 bases between them. CDR3 loop: CASSATPEHFMNTEAFF. The CDR3 DNA is TGTGCCAGCAGCGCGACACCGGAACACTTCATGAACACTGAAGCTTTCTTT.

This clone was counted only a few times. V and J are TRBV27 and TRBJ2-3; 12 bases align to TRBD2. Germline V lookup: CDR1 MNHEY, CDR2 SMNVEV (reference sequence). V lost 6 bases and J lost 1; bases outside the gene matches: 2. The CDR3 has 15 amino acids. CDR3 region: CASRPSGGGTDTQYF. CDR3 in DNA: TGTGCCAGCAGGCCTAGCGGGGGGGGCACAGATACGCAGTATTTT.

The gene calls are TRBV2 and TRBJ2-1, with D maybe TRBD1 (5 bases). CDR1 and CDR2 (germline): SNHLY, FYNNEI. V lost 6 bases and J 9 bases, leaving 9 bases between the germline ends. The CDR3 contains 11 residues. The CDR3 DNA reads as TGTGCCAGCAGAGGGGCCGGTGAGCAGTTCTTC. As protein: CASRGAGEQFF.

Details on this clone: Additional DNA sequences in this sample encode the identical CDR3. This rearrangement joins TRBV5-1 to TRBJ1-2; D remains unclear. V was clipped by 0 bases and J by 2 bases, with 5 bases between them. The V gene's germline CDR1 is SGHRS and CDR2 YFSETQ. The CDR3 length is 13 residues. CDR3 bases: TGCGCCAGCAGCTTGGACAGCAACTATGGCTACACCTTC. It codes for CASSLDSNYGYTF.

V and J are TRBV5-4 and TRBJ2-7, with 7 bases matching TRBD2. There are 14 residues in the CDR3. Germline-derived CDR1 and CDR2 are SGHNT and YYREEE (reference sequence). The J segment lost 4 bases and the V segment lost 2 bases, leaving 6 bases of the junction unmatched. CDR3 loop: CASSFLAGEYEQYF. CDR3 nucleotide sequence: TGTGCCAGCAGCTTTCTGGCGGGAGAGTACGAGCAGTACTTC.